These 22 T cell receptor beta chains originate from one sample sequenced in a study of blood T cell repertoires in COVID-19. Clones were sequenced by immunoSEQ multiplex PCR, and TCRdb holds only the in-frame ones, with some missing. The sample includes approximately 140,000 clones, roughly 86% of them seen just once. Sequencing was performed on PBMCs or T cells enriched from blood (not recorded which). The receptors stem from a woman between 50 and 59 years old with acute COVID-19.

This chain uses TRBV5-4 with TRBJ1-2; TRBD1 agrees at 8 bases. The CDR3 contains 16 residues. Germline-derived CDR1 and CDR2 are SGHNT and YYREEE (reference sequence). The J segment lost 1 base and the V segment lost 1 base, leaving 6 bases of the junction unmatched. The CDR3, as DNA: TGTGCCAGCAGCTTGTATGGGACAGGACTTAACTATGGCTACACCTTC. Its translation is CASSLYGTGLNYGYTF.

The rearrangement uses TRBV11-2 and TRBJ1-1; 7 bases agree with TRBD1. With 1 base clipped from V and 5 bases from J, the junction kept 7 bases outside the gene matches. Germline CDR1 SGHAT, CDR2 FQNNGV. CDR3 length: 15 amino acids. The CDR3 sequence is CASSLVGGAGTEAFF. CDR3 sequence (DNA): TGTGCCAGCAGCTTAGTAGGGGGCGCTGGTACTGAAGCTTTCTTT.

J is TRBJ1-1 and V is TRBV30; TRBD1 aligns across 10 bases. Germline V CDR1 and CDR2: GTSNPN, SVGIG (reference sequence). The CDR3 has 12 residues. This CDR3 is CALTGGGTEAFF. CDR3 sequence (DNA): TGTGCATTGACAGGGGGCGGCACTGAAGCTTTCTTT. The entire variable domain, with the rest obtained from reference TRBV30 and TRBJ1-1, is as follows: SQTIHQWPATLVQPVGSPLSLECTVEGTSNPNLYWYRQAAGRGLQLLFYSVGIGQISSEVPQNLSASRPQDRQFILSSKKLLLSDSGFYLCALTGGGTEAFFGQGTRLTVV.

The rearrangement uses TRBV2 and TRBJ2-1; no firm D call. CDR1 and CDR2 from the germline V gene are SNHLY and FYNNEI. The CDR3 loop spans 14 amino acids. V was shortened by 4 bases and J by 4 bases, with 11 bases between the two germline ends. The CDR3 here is CASSVDLGYNEQFF. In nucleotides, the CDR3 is TGTGCCAGCAGTGTTGATCTAGGATACAATGAGCAGTTCTTC.

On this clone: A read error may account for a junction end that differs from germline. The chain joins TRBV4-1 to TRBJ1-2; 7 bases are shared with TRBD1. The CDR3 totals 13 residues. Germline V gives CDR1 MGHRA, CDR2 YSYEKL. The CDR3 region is CASSQERTGPLLF. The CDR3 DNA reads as TGCGCCAGCAGCCAAGAAAGGACAGGCCCTCTCCTCTTC.

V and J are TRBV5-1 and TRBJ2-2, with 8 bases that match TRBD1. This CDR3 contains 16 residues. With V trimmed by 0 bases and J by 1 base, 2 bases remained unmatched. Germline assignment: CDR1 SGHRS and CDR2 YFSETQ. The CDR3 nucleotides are TGCGCCAGCAGCTTGGGGGACAGGAGGAACACCGGGGAGCTGTTTTTT. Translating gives CASSLGDRRNTGELFF. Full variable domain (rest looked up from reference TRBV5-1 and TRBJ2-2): KAGVTQTPRYLIKTRGQQVTLSCSPISGHRSVSWYQQTPGQGLQFLFEYFSETQRNKGNFPGRFSGRQFSNSRSEMNVSTLELGDSALYLCASSLGDRRNTGELFFGEGSRLTVL.

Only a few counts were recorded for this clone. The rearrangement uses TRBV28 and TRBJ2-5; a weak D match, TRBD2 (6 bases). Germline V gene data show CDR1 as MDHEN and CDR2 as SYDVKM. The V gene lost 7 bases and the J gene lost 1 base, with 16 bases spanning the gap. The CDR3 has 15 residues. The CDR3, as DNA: TGTGCCAGCAACATGGGAGGAGGCATCCAAGAGACCCAGTACTTC. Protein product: CASNMGGGIQETQYF. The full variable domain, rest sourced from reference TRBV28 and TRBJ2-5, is DVKVTQSSRYLVKRTGEKVFLECVQDMDHENMFWYRQDPGLGLRLIYFSYDVKMKEKGDIPEGYSVSREKKERFSLILESASTNQTSMYLCASNMGGGIQETQYFGPGTRLLVL.

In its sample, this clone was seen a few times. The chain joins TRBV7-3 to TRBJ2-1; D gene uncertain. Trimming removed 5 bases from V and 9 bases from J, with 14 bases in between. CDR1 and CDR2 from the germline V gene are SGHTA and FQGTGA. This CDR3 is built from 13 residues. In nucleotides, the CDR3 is TGTGCCAGCAGCCCCGCGAGGAGCACTGAGCAGTTCTTC. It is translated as CASSPARSTEQFF.

The CDR3: CASSLIPVSEKLFF. The CDR3 coding sequence is TGTGCCAGCAGCTTAATACCAGTCAGTGAAAAACTGTTTTTT. This chain joins TRBV7-2 and TRBJ1-4; D gene uncertain. This CDR3 has 14 residues. Per the germline V gene, CDR1 is SGHTA and CDR2 is FQGNSA. The V and J ends lost 2 bases and 7 bases respectively, with 11 bases between them.

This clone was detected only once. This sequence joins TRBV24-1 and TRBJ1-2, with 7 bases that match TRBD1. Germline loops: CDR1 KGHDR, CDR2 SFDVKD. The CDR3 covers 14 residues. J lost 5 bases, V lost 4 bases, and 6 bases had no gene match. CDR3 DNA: TGTGCCACCAGTGAGCCCGACAGGGCATATGGCTACACCTTC. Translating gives CATSEPDRAYGYTF.

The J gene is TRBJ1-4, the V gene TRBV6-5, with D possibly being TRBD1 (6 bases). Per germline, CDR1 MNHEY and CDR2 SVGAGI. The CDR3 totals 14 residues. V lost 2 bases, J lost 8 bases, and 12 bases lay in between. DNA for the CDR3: TGTGCCAGCAGTTACGTGGGGGCGCGGGAAAAACTGTTTTTT. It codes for CASSYVGAREKLFF.

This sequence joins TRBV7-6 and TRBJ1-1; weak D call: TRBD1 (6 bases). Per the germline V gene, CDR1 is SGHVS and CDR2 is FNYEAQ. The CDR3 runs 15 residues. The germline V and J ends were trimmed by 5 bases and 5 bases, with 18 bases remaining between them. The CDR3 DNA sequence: TGTGCCAGCAGCCTAGGCTCGGGGGGCACGACTGAAGCTTTCTTT. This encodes CASSLGSGGTTEAFF.

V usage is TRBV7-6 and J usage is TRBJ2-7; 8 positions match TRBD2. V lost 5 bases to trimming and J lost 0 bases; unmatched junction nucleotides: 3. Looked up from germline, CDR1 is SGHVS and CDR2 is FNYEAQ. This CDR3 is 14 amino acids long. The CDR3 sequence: CASSPGGSSYEQYF. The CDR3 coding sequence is TGTGCCAGCAGCCCGGGGGGGAGCTCCTACGAGCAGTACTTC. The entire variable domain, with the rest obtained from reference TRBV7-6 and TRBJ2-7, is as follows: GAGVSQSPRYKVTKRGQDVALRCDPISGHVSLYWYRQALGQGPEFLTYFNYEAQQDKSGLPNDRFSAERPEGSISTLTIQRTEQRDSAMYRCASSPGGSSYEQYFGPGTRLTVT.

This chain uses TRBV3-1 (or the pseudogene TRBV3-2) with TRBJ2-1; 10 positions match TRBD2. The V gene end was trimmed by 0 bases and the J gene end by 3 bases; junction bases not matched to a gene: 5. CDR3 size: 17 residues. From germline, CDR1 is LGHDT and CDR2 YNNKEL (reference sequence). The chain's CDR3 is CASSQEASGRLYNEQFF. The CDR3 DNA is TGTGCCAGCAGCCAAGAGGCTAGCGGGAGACTCTACAATGAGCAGTTCTTC.

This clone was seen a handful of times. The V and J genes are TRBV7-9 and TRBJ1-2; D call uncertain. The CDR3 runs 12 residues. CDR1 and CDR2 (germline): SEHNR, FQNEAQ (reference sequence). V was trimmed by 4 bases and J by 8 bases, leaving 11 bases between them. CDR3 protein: CASSSSFGGYTF. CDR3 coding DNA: TGTGCCAGCAGCTCATCCTTCGGGGGCTACACCTTC.

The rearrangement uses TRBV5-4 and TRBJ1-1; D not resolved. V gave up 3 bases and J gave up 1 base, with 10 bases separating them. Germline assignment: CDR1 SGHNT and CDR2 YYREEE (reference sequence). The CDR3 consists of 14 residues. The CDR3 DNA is TGTGCCAGCAGCTGGCGGGAGGCGAACACTGAAGCTTTCTTT. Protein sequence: CASSWREANTEAFF.

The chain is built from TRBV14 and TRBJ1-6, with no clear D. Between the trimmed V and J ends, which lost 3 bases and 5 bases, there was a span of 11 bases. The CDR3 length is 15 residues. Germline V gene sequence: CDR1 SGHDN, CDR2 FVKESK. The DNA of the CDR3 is TGTGCCAGCAGCCAGTCCCCGGTTCATAATTCACCCCTCCACTTT. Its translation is CASSQSPVHNSPLHF.

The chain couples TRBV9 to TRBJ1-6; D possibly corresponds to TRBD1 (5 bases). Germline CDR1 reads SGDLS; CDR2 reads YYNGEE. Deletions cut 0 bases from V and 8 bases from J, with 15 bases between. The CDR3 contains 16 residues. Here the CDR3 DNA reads TGTGCCAGCAGCGTAGGGCCCGGGGGGATGGATTCACCCCTCCACTTT. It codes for CASSVGPGGMDSPLHF.

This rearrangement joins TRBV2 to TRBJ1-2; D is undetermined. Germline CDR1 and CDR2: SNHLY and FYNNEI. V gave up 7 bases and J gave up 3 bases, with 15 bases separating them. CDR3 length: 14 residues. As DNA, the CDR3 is TGTGCCAGCACTGCCCGGGGTCTTGACTATGGCTACACCTTC. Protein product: CASTARGLDYGYTF.

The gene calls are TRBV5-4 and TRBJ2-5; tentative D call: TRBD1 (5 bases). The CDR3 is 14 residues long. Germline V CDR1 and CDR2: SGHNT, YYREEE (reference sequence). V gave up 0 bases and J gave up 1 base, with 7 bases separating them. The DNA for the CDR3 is TGTGCCAGCAGCTTGGTAGGGGTCCAAGAGACCCAGTACTTC. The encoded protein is CASSLVGVQETQYF.

The CDR3 loop is CASSLTGTGPFLEQYF. The CDR3 coding sequence is TGTGCCAGCAGCTTAACCGGGACAGGGCCTTTCCTCGAGCAGTACTTC. This sequence joins TRBV7-2 and TRBJ2-7, with 9 bases fitting TRBD1. The V segment lost 2 bases and the J segment 6 bases; nucleotides outside the gene matches: 11. Looked up from germline, CDR1 is SGHTA and CDR2 is FQGNSA. The CDR3 contains 16 residues.

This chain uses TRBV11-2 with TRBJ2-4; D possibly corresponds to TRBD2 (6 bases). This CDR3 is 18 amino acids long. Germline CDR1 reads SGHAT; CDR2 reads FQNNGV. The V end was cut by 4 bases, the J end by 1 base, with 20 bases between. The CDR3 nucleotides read TGTGCCAGCAGCTCCTACGCCTCTCGGGGACTCGCCAAAAACATTCAGTACTTC. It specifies CASSSYASRGLAKNIQYF.